One and the same sample provided the 24 T cell receptor beta chains below, sequenced in a study of cytomegalovirus exposure and HLA in healthy donors. The PCR made use of 60 Vbeta and 13 Jbeta primers. TCRdb's table, derived via immunoSEQ multiplex PCR, lists solely in-frame clones and lacks some. The sample lists under 200,000 clones, 60% to 80% seen once, with 2% to 2.5% in the top ten. The specimen was PBMCs. These receptors all stem from a man aged 55 to 70 in good health and CMV-seronegative.

The chain couples TRBV5-1 to TRBJ1-1; D possibly corresponds to TRBD1 (6 bases). Germline V gene data show CDR1 as SGHRS and CDR2 as YFSETQ. The CDR3 length is 13 residues. V lost 5 bases and J lost 4, with 12 bases in between. Written as DNA, the CDR3 is TGCGCCAGCAGGACTACAGGGCTCACTGAAGCTTTCTTT. It is translated as CASRTTGLTEAFF.

Only a few counts were recorded for this clone. The J gene is TRBJ2-2, the V gene TRBV10-3; weak D call: TRBD2 (6 bases). CDR3 length: 14 amino acids. V was clipped by 10 bases and J by 1 base, with 13 bases between them. Germline-derived CDR1 and CDR2 are ENHRY and SYGVKD. CDR3 sequence reads: CATKVGGNTGELFF. Here the CDR3 DNA reads TGTGCCACAAAGGTGGGGGGGAACACCGGGGAGCTGTTTTTT.

The chain joins TRBV11-2 to TRBJ2-5; 13 nucleotides align to TRBD2. Germline V gene data show CDR1 as SGHAT and CDR2 as FQNNGV. This CDR3 spans 16 amino acids. V shed 5 bases and J 2 bases; nucleotides not matched to a gene: 5. The CDR3 DNA is TGTGCCAGCAGCCCAGGGACTAGCGGGATTCAAGAGACCCAGTACTTC. Translation gives CASSPGTSGIQETQYF.

This clone was counted a single time. The chain is built from TRBV5-6 and TRBJ2-1; D is unclear. Germline CDR1 and CDR2: SGHDT and YYEEEE. Trimming shortened V by 0 bases and J by 2 bases, and 6 bases separated the two germline ends. The CDR3 totals 14 residues. The CDR3: CASSLVQAYNEQFF. CDR3 sequence (DNA): TGTGCCAGCAGCTTGGTGCAGGCCTACAATGAGCAGTTCTTC.

The chain links TRBV7-9 to TRBJ2-5; 14 nucleotides agree with TRBD2. The CDR3 covers 17 residues. The V and J ends lost 5 bases and 2 bases, in that order; junction bases with no gene match: 7. Germline lookup yields CDR1 SEHNR and CDR2 FQNEAQ (reference sequence). Here the CDR3 DNA reads TGTGCCAGCAGCGAAGGACTAGCGGGAGGAGTACAAGAGACCCAGTACTTC. Its protein is CASSEGLAGGVQETQYF.

The chain is built from TRBV7-9 and TRBJ2-7; the match to TRBD2 covers 14 bases. Germline trimming cut 4 bases from V and 2 bases from J; bases unmatched to any gene: 13. The CDR3 is made up of 19 amino acids. The germline V gene has CDR1 SEHNR and CDR2 FQNEAQ (reference sequence). CDR3 sequence: CASSSRTGTSGSRTYEQYF. CDR3 coding DNA: TGTGCCAGCAGCTCTCGGACTGGGACTAGCGGGAGTCGAACCTACGAGCAGTACTTC.

J is TRBJ2-7 and V is TRBV10-1, with 11 bases fitting TRBD2. The germline V gene encodes CDR1 WNHNN and CDR2 SYGVQD (reference sequence). The V segment lost 6 bases and the J segment 6 bases; nucleotides outside the gene matches: 19. CDR3 size: 18 residues. CDR3: CASSLTSGSGTGSCEQYF. The CDR3 DNA follows: TGCGCCAGCAGCCTCACTAGCGGGAGCGGGACTGGGTCGTGCGAGCAGTACTTC.

This clone appeared once. CDR3 bases: TGTGCCAGCTCACCACTCGAGGGGGCTCTCTACGAGCAGTACTTC. Protein sequence: CASSPLEGALYEQYF. This chain uses TRBV18 with TRBJ2-7; 7 positions agree with TRBD1. V trimming: 1 base; J trimming: 3 bases; junction bases outside the gene matches: 6. The CDR3 runs 15 residues. Looked up from germline, CDR1 is KGHSH and CDR2 is LQKENI.

CDR3 in DNA: TGTGCCAGCAGCTTAGCGGCGGAAACTGAAGCTTTCTTT. Translating gives CASSLAAETEAFF. The chain is built from TRBV11-1 and TRBJ1-1; the D is unclear. The CDR3 runs to 13 residues. V was pared by 0 bases and J by 5 bases, with 7 bases between. Germline V gene sequence: CDR1 SGHAT, CDR2 FQDESV (reference sequence).

The J gene is TRBJ1-4, the V gene TRBV6-1, with D possibly matching TRBD1 (5 bases). V gave up 1 base and J gave up 0 bases, with 15 bases separating them. The germline V gene has CDR1 MNHNS and CDR2 SASEGT. This CDR3 is 18 amino acids long. The CDR3 coding sequence is TGTGCCAGCAGTGAAGAGCTCCCACAGGCAGCAACTAATGAAAAACTGTTTTTT. It yields the protein CASSEELPQAATNEKLFF.

The gene calls are TRBV4-1 and TRBJ2-5, with D hard to call. TRBJ2-7 explains the end of the DNA better; the J call may be wrong. This CDR3 region has 13 residues. Germline-derived CDR1 and CDR2 are MGHRA and YSYEKL. CDR3 sequence (DNA): TGCGCCAGCAGCCAAGATCTCACTCTCGAGCAGTACTTC. Protein: CASSQDLTLEQYF.

The rearrangement joins TRBV5-1 to TRBJ2-7; 9 nucleotides agree with TRBD1. Germline CDR1 is SGHRS and CDR2 is YFSETQ. J gave up 2 bases and V 0 bases, and 3 bases lay outside the gene matches. The length of the CDR3 is 15 residues. CDR3 in amino acids: CASSLAGTGPYEQYF. CDR3 bases: TGCGCCAGCAGCTTGGCCGGGACAGGGCCCTACGAGCAGTACTTC.

The chain recombines TRBV25-1 with TRBJ1-2; TRBD1 matches 7 bases. The germline gives CDR1 MGHDK, CDR2 SYGVNS. The CDR3 contains 14 residues. V was pared by 9 bases and J by 4 bases, with 11 bases of the junction left unmatched. The CDR3 nucleotides are TGTGCCAGAACTACCGGACAGGTGCCCTATGGCTACACCTTC. This encodes CARTTGQVPYGYTF.

The chain couples TRBV18 to TRBJ2-7; tentative D call: TRBD2 (5 bases). The V and J ends lost 2 bases and 7 bases respectively, with 15 bases between them. The CDR3 has 14 amino acids. CDR1 is KGHSH and CDR2 is LQKENI in the germline V gene. CDR3 in DNA: TGTGCCAGCTCACCAAGGCAGGAGGTAGGGGAGCAGTACTTC. Translation: CASSPRQEVGEQYF. The whole variable domain, filled in from reference TRBV18 and TRBJ2-7, reads NAGVMQNPRHLVRRRGQEARLRCSPMKGHSHVYWYRQLPEEGLKFMVYLQKENIIDESGMPKERFSAEFPKEGPSILRIQQVVRGDSAAYFCASSPRQEVGEQYFGPGTRLTVT.

The V and J genes are TRBV7-9 and TRBJ1-5; maybe TRBD1 (6 bases). Germline V CDR1 and CDR2: SEHNR, FQNEAQ (reference sequence). The CDR3 totals 16 residues. Trimming cost V 1 base and J 4 bases, with 14 bases left between them. CDR3 DNA: TGTGCCAGCAGCTTAGAGGGGGGGGGTCGGAATCAGCCCCAGCATTTT. Translated: CASSLEGGGRNQPQHF.

The chain links TRBV5-1 to TRBJ2-7; a weak D match, TRBD2 (5 bases). Per germline, CDR1 SGHRS and CDR2 YFSETQ. The CDR3 runs 14 residues. V was shortened by 0 bases and J by 2 bases, with 9 bases between the two germline ends. CDR3 protein: CASSLEGETYEQYF. The CDR3 DNA sequence: TGCGCCAGCAGCTTGGAGGGAGAAACCTACGAGCAGTACTTC.

To note about this clone: At one of its ends the junction is not consistent with the germline gene, which may arise from a read error. The CDR3 loop is CASSSPYRVMTVKTEAFF. The CDR3 DNA follows: TGTGCCAGCAGCTCCCCCTACAGGGTGATGACCGTGAAGACTGAAGCTTTCTTT. The genes are TRBV6-9 and TRBJ1-1, with D possibly TRBD1 on 6 matching bases. Germline-derived CDR1 and CDR2 are MNHGY and SVAAGI. This CDR3 comprises 18 residues.

CDR3 sequence: CSGGTGLGYGYTF. The CDR3 DNA sequence: TGCAGCGGCGGGACAGGACTCGGCTATGGCTACACCTTC. The gene calls are TRBV29-1 and TRBJ1-2; 8 bases map to TRBD1. Trimming removed 7 bases from V and 4 bases from J; junction bases left unmatched: 8. This CDR3 region has 13 residues. Germline loops: CDR1 SQVTM, CDR2 ANQGSEA.

This chain connects TRBV4-3 to TRBJ1-2; D possibly corresponds to TRBD1 (5 bases). This CDR3 contains 15 residues. Per the germline V gene, CDR1 is LGHNA and CDR2 is YSLEER. The V end was cut by 0 bases, the J end by 6 bases, with 14 bases between. In DNA form, the CDR3 reads TGCGCCAGCAGCCAAGATGAAAGGACAAGCGATGGCTACACCTTC. Translated, it gives CASSQDERTSDGYTF.

This chain links TRBV27 with TRBJ1-2, with D possibly being TRBD1 (6 bases). Germline V gene sequence: CDR1 MNHEY, CDR2 SMNVEV (reference sequence). The CDR3 runs to 13 residues. The germline V and J ends were trimmed by 3 bases and 5 bases, with 10 bases remaining between them. CDR3 sequence reads: CASSFGQNYGYTF. In nucleotides, the CDR3 is TGTGCCAGCAGTTTTGGACAGAATTATGGCTACACCTTC.

The chain is built from TRBV2 and TRBJ2-7; possible D gene TRBD2, 5 bases. Germline lookup yields CDR1 SNHLY and CDR2 FYNNEI. Trimming pared 7 bases from V and 7 bases from J, leaving 14 bases between. This CDR3 comprises 12 residues. Here the CDR3 DNA reads TGTGCCAGCAACCTCGGACCGGGGGAGCAGTACTTC. It yields the protein CASNLGPGEQYF.

CDR3 DNA sequence: TGTGCCAGCAGCATCCAGGAGGGCTCATTAGCTTTCTTT. Translated, it gives CASSIQEGSLAFF. The chain joins TRBV7-9 to TRBJ1-1; D unclear. V lost 5 bases and J 10 bases, leaving 17 bases between the germline ends. The CDR3 has 13 amino acids. Germline lookup yields CDR1 SEHNR and CDR2 FQNEAQ (reference sequence).

The genes are TRBV14 and TRBJ2-5; 8 nucleotides align to TRBD1. The CDR3 is 13 residues long. CDR1 and CDR2 from the germline V gene are SGHDN and FVKESK. V lost 4 bases and J lost 5; bases outside the gene matches: 3. DNA for the CDR3: TGTGCCAGCAGCCTACAGGGGGAGGAGACCCAGTACTTC. Its translation is CASSLQGEETQYF.

The rearrangement uses TRBV25-1 and TRBJ2-1; 8 bases line up with TRBD2. V was clipped by 4 bases and J by 8 bases; unmatched bases: 1. This CDR3 has 12 residues. The germline CDR1 and CDR2 sequences are MGHDK and SYGVNS. The CDR3 region has the DNA TGTGCCAGCAGTGGACTAGCGTATGAGCAGTTCTTC. Protein sequence: CASSGLAYEQFF.